The rows below give T cell receptor beta chains drawn from one sample of a study of early T cells in non-severe SARS-CoV-2 infection. TCRdb passed the 5' RACE reads through MiXCR, listing each CDR3 protein once. The sample lists over 85,000 distinct CDR3 sequences, over 9.5% seen once, with 3.5% to 4% in the top ten. The sample was whole blood, taken at baseline. The receptors were sampled from an adult who was a healthcare worker with PCR-confirmed SARS-CoV-2 infection or an uninfected control (not recorded which). CDR3s include the opening cysteine and the closing phenylalanine or tryptophan. D genes are given only for firm matches. Size is stated for part of the rows, as once, few or many counts, or as a class when the clone is expanded.

CDR3 length: 14; V gene: TRBV6-2/TRBV6-3; D gene: -; J gene: TRBJ2-3; clone size: few; CDR3 protein: CASTPLDRTDTQYF; CDR3 DNA: TGTGCCAGCACCCCCCTCGACCGCACAGATACGCAGTATTTT
CDR3 length: 19; V gene: TRBV12-3/TRBV12-4; D gene: -; J gene: TRBJ1-5; clone size: many; CDR3 protein: CASSHPLDYRRHSNQPQHF; CDR3 DNA: TGTGCCAGCAGCCACCCTCTTGATTACAGACGACATAGCAATCAGCCCCAGCATTTT
CDR3 length: 13; V gene: TRBV12-3/TRBV12-4; D gene: -; J gene: TRBJ2-2; clone size: -; CDR3 protein: CASSQGGTGELFF; CDR3 DNA: TGTGCCAGCAGTCAGGGGGGCACCGGGGAGCTGTTTTTT
CDR3 length: 18; V gene: TRBV5-8; D gene: -; J gene: TRBJ1-2; clone size: -; CDR3 protein: CASSLSPLYRDPNYGYTF; CDR3 DNA: TGTGCCAGCAGCCTTTCTCCGTTATACCGGGACCCTAACTATGGCTACACCTTC
CDR3 length: 16; V gene: TRBV5-1; D gene: -; J gene: TRBJ2-1; clone size: -; CDR3 protein: CASSSLQGYSYNEQFF; CDR3 DNA: TGCGCCAGCAGCTCCCTACAGGGCTACTCCTACAATGAGCAGTTCTTC
CDR3 length: 16; V gene: TRBV6-5; D gene: TRBD2; J gene: TRBJ2-3; clone size: many; CDR3 protein: CASRQDPSGTTDTQYF; CDR3 DNA: TGTGCCAGCAGACAAGACCCTAGCGGTACCACAGATACGCAGTATTTT
CDR3 length: 15; V gene: TRBV20-1; D gene: TRBD2; J gene: TRBJ2-7; clone size: -; CDR3 protein: CSAISGTSGSNEQYF; CDR3 DNA: TGCAGTGCCATTTCGGGGACTAGCGGGAGTAACGAGCAGTACTTC
CDR3 length: 14; V gene: TRBV6-1; D gene: -; J gene: TRBJ1-2; clone size: -; CDR3 protein: CASTPMTSSYGYTF; CDR3 DNA: TGTGCCAGCACCCCGATGACCAGTTCTTATGGCTACACCTTC
CDR3 length: 16; V gene: TRBV5-1; D gene: TRBD2; J gene: TRBJ2-7; clone size: few; CDR3 protein: CASSPGLAGGIYEQYF; CDR3 DNA: TGCGCCAGCAGCCCGGGACTAGCGGGGGGGATCTACGAGCAGTACTTC
CDR3 length: 16; V gene: TRBV9; D gene: TRBD2; J gene: TRBJ2-2; clone size: -; CDR3 protein: CASSVVSSGGTGELFF; CDR3 DNA: TGTGCCAGCAGCGTAGTGTCTAGCGGGGGCACCGGGGAGCTGTTTTTT
CDR3 length: 13; V gene: TRBV20-1; D gene: -; J gene: TRBJ1-6; clone size: few; CDR3 protein: CSARDSRTSPLHF; CDR3 DNA: TGCAGTGCTAGGGACAGCCGGACTTCACCCCTCCACTTT
CDR3 length: 15; V gene: TRBV2; D gene: -; J gene: TRBJ2-3; clone size: -; CDR3 protein: CASSVQGYGTDTQYF; CDR3 DNA: TGTGCCAGCAGTGTACAGGGATACGGCACAGATACGCAGTATTTT
CDR3 length: 14; V gene: TRBV11-2; D gene: TRBD1; J gene: TRBJ1-4; clone size: many; CDR3 protein: CASSQQGARKKLFF; CDR3 DNA: TGTGCCAGCAGCCAACAGGGGGCGCGTAAAAAACTGTTTTTT
CDR3 length: 16; V gene: TRBV11-1; D gene: -; J gene: TRBJ1-1; clone size: -; CDR3 protein: CVSSLEGLALNTEAFF; CDR3 DNA: TGTGTCAGCAGCTTAGAAGGTTTGGCCCTTAACACTGAAGCTTTCTTT
CDR3 length: 14; V gene: TRBV12-3/TRBV12-4; D gene: -; J gene: TRBJ2-7; clone size: many; CDR3 protein: CASSPGGGRGEQYF; CDR3 DNA: TGTGCCAGCAGCCCCGGGGGCGGTCGGGGAGAGCAGTACTTC
CDR3 length: 15; V gene: TRBV7-7; D gene: TRBD2; J gene: TRBJ2-5; clone size: many; CDR3 protein: CASSLGTSGLETQYF; CDR3 DNA: TGTGCCAGCAGCTTAGGGACTAGCGGATTAGAGACCCAGTACTTC
CDR3 length: 19; V gene: TRBV24-1; D gene: TRBD2; J gene: TRBJ2-1; clone size: few; CDR3 protein: CATSERGLAGVDFYNEQFF; CDR3 DNA: TGTGCCACCAGTGAACGGGGACTAGCGGGAGTGGATTTCTACAATGAGCAGTTCTTC
CDR3 length: 14; V gene: TRBV20-1; D gene: TRBD1; J gene: TRBJ1-1; clone size: -; CDR3 protein: CSARHEGQGPGAFF; CDR3 DNA: TGCAGTGCTAGACACGAGGGACAGGGGCCTGGAGCTTTCTTT
CDR3 length: 11; V gene: TRBV7-2; D gene: TRBD1; J gene: TRBJ2-7; clone size: -; CDR3 protein: CASSYGQGLNF; CDR3 DNA: TGTGCCAGCAGCTACGGACAGGGACTGAACTTC
CDR3 length: 15; V gene: TRBV19; D gene: TRBD1; J gene: TRBJ2-7; clone size: few; CDR3 protein: CASSPSRQGYYEQYF; CDR3 DNA: TGTGCCAGTAGTCCCTCCCGACAGGGTTACTACGAGCAGTACTTC
CDR3 length: 16; V gene: TRBV28; D gene: -; J gene: TRBJ1-1; clone size: many; CDR3 protein: CASSSPEGKGGTEAFF; CDR3 DNA: TGTGCCAGCAGTTCGCCAGAGGGGAAAGGGGGCACTGAAGCTTTCTTT
CDR3 length: 15; V gene: TRBV11-2; D gene: -; J gene: TRBJ2-5; clone size: few; CDR3 protein: CASSSQQTRRETQYF; CDR3 DNA: TGTGCCAGCAGCTCTCAACAGACGAGGAGAGAGACCCAGTACTTC
CDR3 length: 19; V gene: TRBV14; D gene: TRBD1; J gene: TRBJ2-1; clone size: -; CDR3 protein: CASSNTRDRGLLDYNEQFF; CDR3 DNA: TGTGCCAGCAGCAACACCCGGGACAGGGGGCTTTTGGACTACAATGAGCAGTTCTTC
CDR3 length: 13; V gene: TRBV27; D gene: -; J gene: TRBJ1-2; clone size: many; CDR3 protein: CASSFNGNYGYTF; CDR3 DNA: TGTGCCAGCAGTTTCAACGGAAACTATGGCTACACCTTC
CDR3 length: 14; V gene: TRBV5-1; D gene: -; J gene: TRBJ1-1; clone size: -; CDR3 protein: CASSLTQGKTEAFF; CDR3 DNA: TGCGCCAGCAGCTTGACACAGGGAAAAACTGAAGCTTTCTTT
CDR3 length: 14; V gene: TRBV3-1; D gene: -; J gene: TRBJ2-7; clone size: many; CDR3 protein: CASSPATWLDEQYF; CDR3 DNA: TGTGCCAGCAGCCCAGCGACATGGCTGGACGAGCAGTACTTC
CDR3 length: 15; V gene: TRBV9; D gene: -; J gene: TRBJ2-3; clone size: few; CDR3 protein: CASSVEPGLTDTQYF; CDR3 DNA: TGTGCCAGCAGCGTAGAGCCGGGGCTCACAGATACGCAGTATTTT
CDR3 length: 15; V gene: TRBV6-4; D gene: TRBD2; J gene: TRBJ2-1; clone size: few; CDR3 protein: CASSDSSRGGAEQFF; CDR3 DNA: TGTGCCAGCAGTGACTCCTCCCGCGGGGGGGCAGAGCAGTTCTTC
CDR3 length: 14; V gene: TRBV27; D gene: TRBD1; J gene: TRBJ1-1; clone size: -; CDR3 protein: CASSPRGLRAEAFF; CDR3 DNA: TGTGCCAGCAGTCCCAGGGGGTTGAGGGCTGAAGCTTTCTTT
CDR3 length: 13; V gene: TRBV11-2; D gene: -; J gene: TRBJ2-1; clone size: many; CDR3 protein: CASSYPVPNEQFF; CDR3 DNA: TGTGCCAGCAGCTACCCGGTGCCCAATGAGCAGTTCTTC
CDR3 length: 16; V gene: TRBV3-1; D gene: -; J gene: TRBJ1-6; clone size: few; CDR3 protein: CASSQVLSSYNSPLHF; CDR3 DNA: TGTGCCAGCAGCCAAGTGCTGAGCTCCTATAATTCACCCCTCCACTTT
CDR3 length: 17; V gene: TRBV5-5; D gene: TRBD1; J gene: TRBJ2-6; clone size: many; CDR3 protein: CASSHRDRVSGANVLTF; CDR3 DNA: TGTGCCAGCAGCCACCGGGACAGAGTCTCTGGGGCCAACGTCCTGACTTTC
CDR3 length: 15; V gene: TRBV10-2; D gene: -; J gene: TRBJ2-6; clone size: many; CDR3 protein: CASIRRPTGANVLTF; CDR3 DNA: TGCGCCAGCATCCGCAGACCGACTGGGGCCAACGTCCTGACTTTC
CDR3 length: 14; V gene: TRBV19; D gene: TRBD1; J gene: TRBJ2-3; clone size: many; CDR3 protein: CASTLGQPTDTQYF; CDR3 DNA: TGTGCCAGTACCCTGGGACAGCCCACAGATACGCAGTATTTT
CDR3 length: 13; V gene: TRBV12-3/TRBV12-4; D gene: -; J gene: TRBJ2-2; clone size: many; CDR3 protein: CASSFDGGRELFF; CDR3 DNA: TGTGCCAGCAGTTTCGATGGGGGAAGGGAGCTGTTTTTT
CDR3 length: 15; V gene: TRBV7-9; D gene: -; J gene: TRBJ1-2; clone size: -; CDR3 protein: CASSRTAGGAYGYTF; CDR3 DNA: TGTGCCAGCAGCCGTACAGCGGGGGGCGCCTATGGCTACACCTTC
CDR3 length: 14; V gene: TRBV6-1; D gene: -; J gene: TRBJ1-1; clone size: -; CDR3 protein: CASREMTANTEAFF; CDR3 DNA: TGTGCCAGCAGAGAGATGACAGCGAACACTGAAGCTTTCTTT
CDR3 length: 16; V gene: TRBV7-9; D gene: TRBD1; J gene: TRBJ1-6; clone size: -; CDR3 protein: CATEGQGSSYNSPLHF; CDR3 DNA: TGTGCCACCGAAGGACAGGGAAGCTCCTATAATTCACCCCTCCACTTT
CDR3 length: 16; V gene: TRBV5-1; D gene: TRBD2; J gene: TRBJ2-7; clone size: -; CDR3 protein: CASSLEGLGVTYEQYF; CDR3 DNA: TGCGCCAGCAGCTTGGAGGGACTAGGGGTAACCTACGAGCAGTACTTC
CDR3 length: 13; V gene: TRBV10-3; D gene: TRBD2; J gene: TRBJ2-1; clone size: -; CDR3 protein: CAISRTSGNEQFF; CDR3 DNA: TGTGCCATCAGCAGGACTAGCGGCAATGAGCAGTTCTTC
CDR3 length: 15; V gene: TRBV27; D gene: TRBD2; J gene: TRBJ2-5; clone size: many; CDR3 protein: CASSFRGSSGETQYF; CDR3 DNA: TGTGCCAGCAGTTTTCGCGGGAGCAGCGGGGAGACCCAGTACTTC
CDR3 length: 16; V gene: TRBV28; D gene: TRBD1; J gene: TRBJ2-7; clone size: -; CDR3 protein: CASIFSVGQGAREQYF; CDR3 DNA: TGTGCCAGCATCTTCTCAGTGGGACAGGGGGCGCGTGAGCAGTACTTC
CDR3 length: 15; V gene: TRBV3-1; D gene: TRBD1; J gene: TRBJ2-1; clone size: many; CDR3 protein: CASSTPGTGGHEQFF; CDR3 DNA: TGTGCCAGCAGTACACCCGGGACAGGGGGCCATGAGCAGTTCTTC
CDR3 length: 15; V gene: TRBV27; D gene: TRBD2; J gene: TRBJ2-7; clone size: few; CDR3 protein: CASSSTSGRGYEQYF; CDR3 DNA: TGTGCCAGCAGTTCGACTAGCGGGAGGGGTTACGAGCAGTACTTC
CDR3 length: 13; V gene: TRBV12-3/TRBV12-4; D gene: -; J gene: TRBJ2-1; clone size: -; CDR3 protein: CASRTEGWGEQFF; CDR3 DNA: TGTGCCAGCAGAACGGAGGGCTGGGGGGAGCAGTTCTTC
CDR3 length: 15; V gene: TRBV20-1; D gene: TRBD2; J gene: TRBJ2-7; clone size: many; CDR3 protein: CSAAGLAGVSYEQYF; CDR3 DNA: TGCAGTGCTGCTGGCCTAGCGGGAGTCTCCTACGAGCAGTACTTC
CDR3 length: 16; V gene: TRBV5-1; D gene: TRBD2; J gene: TRBJ2-1; clone size: few; CDR3 protein: CASSFRTSGSLNEQFF; CDR3 DNA: TGCGCCAGCAGCTTCCGGACTAGCGGGAGTTTGAATGAGCAGTTCTTC
CDR3 length: 13; V gene: TRBV5-1; D gene: -; J gene: TRBJ1-1; clone size: few; CDR3 protein: CASSFDGYTEAFF; CDR3 DNA: TGCGCCAGCAGCTTCGACGGATACACTGAAGCTTTCTTT
CDR3 length: 19; V gene: TRBV29-1; D gene: TRBD2; J gene: TRBJ2-3; clone size: -; CDR3 protein: CSVAAVTSGRGGVADTQYF; CDR3 DNA: TGCAGCGTGGCCGCGGTGACTAGCGGGAGAGGAGGTGTGGCAGATACGCAGTATTTT
CDR3 length: 15; V gene: TRBV18; D gene: -; J gene: TRBJ2-7; clone size: few; CDR3 protein: CASSMPGRGHYEQYF; CDR3 DNA: TGTGCCAGCTCAATGCCGGGACGGGGCCACTACGAGCAGTACTTC
CDR3 length: 12; V gene: TRBV7-8; D gene: -; J gene: TRBJ1-1; clone size: few; CDR3 protein: CAMEKGTTEAFF; CDR3 DNA: TGTGCCATGGAAAAGGGGACCACTGAAGCTTTCTTT
CDR3 length: 14; V gene: TRBV30; D gene: TRBD1; J gene: TRBJ1-6; clone size: -; CDR3 protein: CAWSPGTVGTPLHF; CDR3 DNA: TGTGCCTGGAGCCCCGGGACAGTCGGCACACCCCTCCACTTT
CDR3 length: 10; V gene: TRBV20-1; D gene: -; J gene: TRBJ1-1; clone size: few; CDR3 protein: CSALATEAFF; CDR3 DNA: TGCAGTGCCCTTGCCACTGAAGCTTTCTTT
CDR3 length: 16; V gene: TRBV7-6; D gene: -; J gene: TRBJ2-3; clone size: -; CDR3 protein: CASSLVWVANTDTQYF; CDR3 DNA: TGTGCCAGCAGCTTAGTCTGGGTGGCGAACACAGATACGCAGTATTTT
CDR3 length: 15; V gene: TRBV4-1; D gene: -; J gene: TRBJ1-1; clone size: few; CDR3 protein: CASSQVYASNTEAFF; CDR3 DNA: TGCGCCAGCAGCCAAGTTTATGCCTCGAACACTGAAGCTTTCTTT
CDR3 length: 12; V gene: TRBV29-1; D gene: -; J gene: TRBJ1-2; clone size: few; CDR3 protein: CSVEISDYGYTF; CDR3 DNA: TGCAGCGTTGAGATAAGCGACTATGGCTACACCTTC
CDR3 length: 11; V gene: TRBV19; D gene: -; J gene: TRBJ2-1; clone size: few; CDR3 protein: CASSQLTEQFF; CDR3 DNA: TGTGCCAGTAGTCAATTGACAGAGCAGTTCTTC
CDR3 length: 15; V gene: TRBV28; D gene: -; J gene: TRBJ1-4; clone size: few; CDR3 protein: CASSFWSGANEKLFF; CDR3 DNA: TGTGCCAGCAGTTTTTGGTCCGGGGCTAATGAAAAACTGTTTTTT
CDR3 length: 14; V gene: TRBV4-1; D gene: TRBD2; J gene: TRBJ2-5; clone size: few; CDR3 protein: CASSQPGLAETQYF; CDR3 DNA: TGCGCCAGCAGCCAACCGGGACTAGCAGAGACCCAGTACTTC
CDR3 length: 13; V gene: TRBV15; D gene: TRBD1; J gene: TRBJ1-1; clone size: -; CDR3 protein: CATSNHRGQSAFF; CDR3 DNA: TGTGCCACCAGCAACCACAGGGGGCAATCAGCTTTCTTT